Below, 31 T cell receptor beta chains from the same sample are listed, as sequenced in a study of CD8+ T cells in alopecia areata. RNA extraction and reverse transcription yielded cDNA as sequencing template. Clones were read by immunoSEQ multiplex PCR, and TCRdb kept only the in-frame ones, dropping some. The sample includes about 220,000 clones, roughly 56% of them seen just once. Treatment of the sample: oral pan-JAK inhibitor, 5-10 mg twice daily. The sample consisted of CD4+ T cells sorted from blood, taken at week 4, from a patient treated with tofacitinib. The receptors were gathered from a human donor with alopecia areata.

The chain links TRBV4-3 to TRBJ2-3, with D hard to call. The CDR3 contains 12 residues. The V and J ends lost 1 base and 6 bases respectively, with 5 bases between them. Looked up from germline, CDR1 is LGHNA and CDR2 is YSLEER. The CDR3 loop is CASSQVADTQYF. CDR3 coding DNA: TGCGCCAGCAGCCAAGTAGCTGATACGCAGTATTTT.

This clone appeared a few times. The V and J genes are TRBV14 and TRBJ2-3; TRBD2 matches at 10 bases. The J segment lost 3 bases and the V segment lost 5 bases, leaving 8 bases of the junction unmatched. The germline V gene encodes CDR1 SGHDN and CDR2 FVKESK. This CDR3 region has 16 residues. CDR3 loop: CASSTISGGRTDTQYF. The CDR3 DNA sequence: TGTGCCAGCAGCACCATTAGCGGGGGGCGAACAGATACGCAGTATTTT.

The chain combines TRBV15 with TRBJ1-2; D is unresolved. V shed 0 bases and J shed 1 base, with 9 bases lying between them. The CDR3 extends over 15 amino acids. Per the germline V gene, CDR1 is LNHNV and CDR2 is YYDKDF (reference sequence). The CDR3 DNA follows: TGTGCCACCAGCAGAGATTCCGGACGTAACTATGGCTACACCTTC. This encodes CATSRDSGRNYGYTF. The variable domain in full, completed from reference TRBV15 and TRBJ1-2, reads DAMVIQNPRYQVTQFGKPVTLSCSQTLNHNVMYWYQQKSSQAPKLLFHYYDKDFNNEADTPDNFQSRRPNTSFCFLDIRSPGLGDTAMYLCATSRDSGRNYGYTFGSGTRLTVV.

Only a few counts were recorded for this clone. V gene TRBV19 combines with J gene TRBJ2-3; unclear D gene. Trimming left V 1 base short and J 2 bases short, with 4 bases between. Germline CDR1 is LNHDA and CDR2 is SQIVND (reference sequence). The CDR3 length is 13 residues. This CDR3 is CASSIGLTDTQYF. The CDR3 DNA sequence: TGTGCCAGTAGTATAGGTCTCACAGATACGCAGTATTTT. Filled out from reference TRBV19 and TRBJ2-3, the complete variable domain reads DGGITQSPKYLFRKEGQNVTLSCEQNLNHDAMYWYRQDPGQGLRLIYYSQIVNDFQKGDIAEGYSVSREKKESFPLTVTSAQKNPTAFYLCASSIGLTDTQYFGPGTRLTVL.

This rearrangement joins TRBV30 to TRBJ2-2, with D perhaps assigned TRBD1 or TRBD2 (5 bases each). The germline V gene encodes CDR1 GTSNPN and CDR2 SVGIG (reference sequence). The V end was cut by 4 bases, the J end by 6 bases, with 12 bases between. There are 13 residues in the CDR3. This chain's CDR3 is CAWMRDPAGELFF. The CDR3 DNA reads as TGTGCCTGGATGAGGGACCCCGCCGGGGAGCTGTTTTTT.

This clone was seen only a few times. The chain links TRBV10-3 to TRBJ1-5; 10 positions agree with TRBD1. Germline V lookup: CDR1 ENHRY, CDR2 SYGVKD. The CDR3 spans 12 residues. The trim removed 10 bases at V and 8 bases at J, leaving 5 bases unmatched. CDR3 DNA: TGTGCCACCCGACAGGGGGCCGAGCCCCAGCATTTT. Its translation is CATRQGAEPQHF.

J is TRBJ2-3 and V is TRBV30; D is unresolved. CDR3 length: 14 residues. The germline V gene encodes CDR1 GTSNPN and CDR2 SVGIG (reference sequence). V was shortened by 5 bases and J by 2 bases, with 14 bases between the two germline ends. The CDR3 DNA follows: TGTGCCTGGGCCGGGTCTTACAACACAGATACGCAGTATTTT. Translation gives CAWAGSYNTDTQYF.

The rearrangement uses TRBV2 and TRBJ2-7, with D tentatively TRBD1 (6 bases). Germline V gives CDR1 SNHLY, CDR2 FYNNEI. The CDR3 loop spans 13 amino acids. V was clipped by 6 bases and J by 6 bases, with 15 bases between them. CDR3 residues: CASREAPGAEQYF. The CDR3 DNA reads as TGTGCCAGCAGGGAGGCGCCAGGGGCCGAGCAGTACTTC.

This clone was seen repeatedly, ten times or more. This sequence joins TRBV4-3 and TRBJ2-7; the D is unclear. Germline CDR1 is LGHNA and CDR2 is YSLEER. This CDR3 comprises 15 residues. The ends were cut back, 0 bases at V and 0 bases at J, with 9 bases in the middle. The CDR3 DNA reads TGCGCCAGCAGCCAAGATTCGGTCCCCTCCTACGAGCAGTACTTC. Protein product: CASSQDSVPSYEQYF.

The CDR3 region is CASSHLGGNSYGYTF. CDR3 DNA sequence: TGCGCCAGCAGCCATTTGGGAGGGAACTCCTATGGCTACACCTTC. This chain uses TRBV4-3 with TRBJ1-2; no clear D. In germline, CDR1 is LGHNA, CDR2 YSLEER. V was cut by 3 bases and J by 4 bases, with 15 bases left in between. This CDR3 is built from 15 residues.

The rearrangement links TRBV2 to TRBJ2-5, with D tentatively TRBD1 (6 bases). This CDR3 is 14 amino acids long. The V gene's germline CDR1 is SNHLY and CDR2 FYNNEI. Trimming stripped 3 bases from V and 0 bases from J, with 8 bases between. CDR3 amino acids: CASSDGQYQETQYF. In nucleotides, the CDR3 is TGTGCCAGCAGTGACGGACAGTACCAAGAGACCCAGTACTTC.

The V and J genes are TRBV2 and TRBJ1-5; D unclear. Germline V gene data show CDR1 as SNHLY and CDR2 as FYNNEI. V shed 7 bases and J shed 1 base, with 14 bases lying between them. The CDR3 is 15 residues long. The CDR3 spells CASMGSLSSNQPQHF. As DNA, the CDR3 is TGTGCCAGCATGGGCAGCCTCTCCAGCAATCAGCCCCAGCATTTT.

This chain links TRBV4-3 with TRBJ1-5; D gene uncertain. V lost 0 bases and J 0 bases, leaving 6 bases between the germline ends. The CDR3 is 15 residues long. CDR1 is LGHNA, CDR2 YSLEER, per germline. The CDR3: CASSQDRYSNQPQHF. CDR3 in DNA: TGCGCCAGCAGCCAAGACCGCTATAGCAATCAGCCCCAGCATTTT.

The chain joins TRBV29-1 to TRBJ1-1; D is uncertain. V lost 4 bases, J lost 0 bases, and 9 bases lay in between. The CDR3 is 13 amino acids. In germline, CDR1 is SQVTM, CDR2 ANQGSEA. CDR3 nucleotides: TGCAGCGTTGGGGTGACGGTGAACACTGAAGCTTTCTTT. Translated: CSVGVTVNTEAFF.

This chain uses TRBV30 with TRBJ2-3; D might be TRBD1 (6 bases). The CDR3 runs to 16 residues. Trimming left V 1 base short and J 2 bases short, with 16 bases between. Looked up from germline, CDR1 is GTSNPN and CDR2 is SVGIG (reference sequence). The CDR3 loop reads CAWSEGRTATTDTQYF. CDR3 bases: TGTGCCTGGAGTGAAGGAAGGACAGCGACCACAGATACGCAGTATTTT.

The chain is built from TRBV7-9 and TRBJ1-1; tentative D call: TRBD1 (5 bases). Trimming cost V 5 bases and J 0 bases, with 13 bases left between them. This CDR3 has 15 amino acids. The germline CDR1 and CDR2 sequences are SEHNR and FQNEAQ (reference sequence). DNA for the CDR3: TGTGCCAGCAGCCAATACGACAGACTGAACACTGAAGCTTTCTTT. It yields the protein CASSQYDRLNTEAFF.

The genes are TRBV25-1 and TRBJ2-5; 9 bases fit TRBD1. Germline V gives CDR1 MGHDK, CDR2 SYGVNS. This CDR3 spans 15 amino acids. The junction had 6 bases not matched to a gene; V was cut back by 6 bases and J by 1 base. The CDR3 nucleotides read TGTGCCAGCAGCCCCTACAGGGGGCCCCAAGAGACCCAGTACTTC. This encodes CASSPYRGPQETQYF.

The J gene is TRBJ2-6, the V gene TRBV5-1; D not certain. This CDR3 is 14 amino acids long. V was shortened by 4 bases and J by 0 bases, with 5 bases between the two germline ends. Germline values: CDR1 SGHRS, CDR2 YFSETQ. The CDR3 loop is CASSAASGANVLTF. DNA for the CDR3: TGCGCCAGCAGCGCCGCCTCTGGGGCCAACGTCCTGACTTTC. The variable domain in full, with the rest retrieved from reference TRBV5-1 and TRBJ2-6, is KAGVTQTPRYLIKTRGQQVTLSCSPISGHRSVSWYQQTPGQGLQFLFEYFSETQRNKGNFPGRFSGRQFSNSRSEMNVSTLELGDSALYLCASSAASGANVLTFGAGSRLTVL.

The chain couples TRBV2 to TRBJ1-1, with D perhaps TRBD1 (6 bases). V was shortened by 6 bases and J by 1 base, with 12 bases between the two germline ends. This CDR3 spans 14 amino acids. The germline gives CDR1 SNHLY, CDR2 FYNNEI. This chain's CDR3 is CASSRGQPNTEAFF. CDR3 in DNA: TGTGCCAGCAGCAGGGGACAACCGAACACTGAAGCTTTCTTT.

This chain links TRBV5-4 with TRBJ1-6; D gene uncertain. Germline V lookup: CDR1 SGHNT, CDR2 YYREEE (reference sequence). The length of the CDR3 is 14 residues. Between the trimmed V and J ends, which lost 0 bases and 9 bases, there was a span of 10 bases. The CDR3 sequence is CASSLGERSSPLHF. CDR3 DNA sequence: TGTGCCAGCAGCTTGGGGGAGCGGAGTTCACCCCTCCACTTT.

The chain combines TRBV29-1 with TRBJ1-1, with D hard to call. The CDR3 consists of 10 residues. Trimming shortened V by 3 bases and J by 11 bases, and 10 bases separated the two germline ends. The germline gives CDR1 SQVTM, CDR2 ANQGSEA. In DNA form, the CDR3 reads TGCAGCGTTGAGCGGCCGACGGCTTTCTTT. Translated: CSVERPTAFF.

The chain couples TRBV29-1 to TRBJ2-5; TRBD1 aligns across 12 bases. Germline CDR1 SQVTM, CDR2 ANQGSEA. The CDR3 is 13 amino acids. V dropped 3 bases and J dropped 7; count of bases not matched to a gene: 3. This CDR3 is CSVEGGQGATQYF. In nucleotides, the CDR3 is TGCAGCGTTGAGGGGGGACAGGGGGCGACCCAGTACTTC.

The V call is TRBV6-6, the J call TRBJ2-7; D is possibly TRBD1 (6 bases). Trimming took 6 bases from V and 6 from J, leaving 12 bases between them. CDR3 length: 12 amino acids. CDR1 and CDR2 from the germline V gene are MNHNY and SVGAGI (reference sequence). Written as DNA, the CDR3 is TGTGCCAGCAGAAAAGGGGGATCCGAGCAGTACTTC. Translating gives CASRKGGSEQYF.

CDR3 sequence: CASSLAPLAGQETQYF. The CDR3 DNA reads TGTGCCAGCAGCTTAGCTCCGCTAGCAGGGCAAGAGACCCAGTACTTC. The rearrangement joins TRBV7-7 to TRBJ2-5, with D perhaps given as TRBD1 or TRBD2 (5 bases each). Germline CDR1 reads SSHAT; CDR2 reads FNYEAQ (reference sequence). The CDR3 sequence is 16 residues long. Between the trimmed V and J ends, which lost 0 bases and 2 bases, there was a span of 13 bases.

The genes are TRBV29-1 and TRBJ1-1; D is possibly TRBD1 (6 bases). Trimming cost V 3 bases and J 4 bases, with 9 bases left between them. This CDR3 contains 12 residues. Germline CDR1 reads SQVTM; CDR2 reads ANQGSEA. In DNA, the CDR3 is TGCAGCGTTGATGGGGGGCCCACTGAAGCTTTCTTT. This sequence encodes CSVDGGPTEAFF.

This clone was detected only a few times. The chain couples TRBV29-1 to TRBJ1-2; D is unresolved. The germline gives CDR1 SQVTM, CDR2 ANQGSEA. Trimming left V 6 bases short and J 5 bases short, with 19 bases between. This CDR3 region has 14 residues. The CDR3 loop is CSVDDPAGGYGYTF. The CDR3 coding sequence is TGCAGCGTCGACGACCCGGCGGGAGGGTATGGCTACACCTTC.

This clone was seen more than once but under ten times. The same CDR3 also results from other DNA sequences found in this sample. The gene calls are TRBV2 and TRBJ2-5; D not resolved. V was cut by 3 bases and J by 3 bases, with 2 bases left in between. This CDR3 is built from 11 residues. Germline V CDR1 and CDR2: SNHLY, FYNNEI. CDR3 loop: CASSEEETQYF. CDR3 DNA: TGTGCCAGCAGTGAGGAAGAGACCCAGTACTTC. The full variable domain, with the rest looked up from reference TRBV2 and TRBJ2-5, is EPEVTQTPSHQVTQMGQEVILRCVPISNHLYFYWYRQILGQKVEFLVSFYNNEISEKSEIFDDQFSVERPDGSNFTLKIRSTKLEDSAMYFCASSEEETQYFGPGTRLLVL.

Worth noting for this clone: The same CDR3 is also encoded by other DNA sequences in this sample. The chain has TRBV20-1 and TRBJ2-3, with D hard to call. The CDR3 is 11 residues long. The ends were cut back, 1 base at V and 1 base at J, with 0 bases in the middle. From germline, CDR1 is DFQATT and CDR2 SNEGSKA (reference sequence). The CDR3 DNA follows: TGCAGTGCTAGAGGCACAGATACGCAGTATTTT. Translation: CSARGTDTQYF.

This sequence joins TRBV25-1 and TRBJ2-1; D is possibly TRBD2 (6 bases). This CDR3 spans 16 amino acids. V was shortened by 6 bases and J by 8 bases, with 23 bases between the two germline ends. Germline V gene sequence: CDR1 MGHDK, CDR2 SYGVNS. The CDR3 region is CASSPKLASPRDEQFF. CDR3 in DNA: TGTGCCAGCAGCCCTAAACTAGCAAGCCCTAGGGATGAGCAGTTCTTC.

Only a few counts were recorded for this clone. V usage is TRBV11-1 and J usage is TRBJ2-7; TRBD2 aligns across 8 bases. The germline V gene has CDR1 SGHAT and CDR2 FQDESV (reference sequence). The CDR3 runs to 14 residues. With V trimmed by 5 bases and J by 4 bases, 7 bases remained unmatched. CDR3 nucleotides: TGTGCCAGCAGCGCCGGGACTAGAGCTTACGAGCAGTACTTC. Amino acids: CASSAGTRAYEQYF.

The sample holds many counts of this clone. The chain joins TRBV11-3 to TRBJ2-3; D remains ambiguous. CDR1 and CDR2 from the germline V gene are SGHNT and YENEEA. V shed 3 bases and J shed 6 bases, with 4 bases lying between them. This CDR3 comprises 11 residues. The CDR3 DNA reads as TGTGCCAGCAGCTTTTTTGATACGCAGTATTTT. Its protein is CASSFFDTQYF.